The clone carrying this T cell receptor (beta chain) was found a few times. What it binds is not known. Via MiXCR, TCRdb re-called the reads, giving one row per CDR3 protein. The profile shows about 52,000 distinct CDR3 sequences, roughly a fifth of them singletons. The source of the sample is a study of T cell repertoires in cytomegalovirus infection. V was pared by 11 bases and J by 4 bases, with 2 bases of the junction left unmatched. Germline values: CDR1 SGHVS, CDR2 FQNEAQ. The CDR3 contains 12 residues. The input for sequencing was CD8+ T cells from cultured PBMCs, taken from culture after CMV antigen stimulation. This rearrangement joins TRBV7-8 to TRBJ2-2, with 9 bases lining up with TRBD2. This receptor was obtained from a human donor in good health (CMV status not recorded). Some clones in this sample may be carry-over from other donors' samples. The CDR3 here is CAGGGGTGELFF. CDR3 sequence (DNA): TGTGCCGGCGGGGGGGGCACCGGGGAGCTGTTTTTT.